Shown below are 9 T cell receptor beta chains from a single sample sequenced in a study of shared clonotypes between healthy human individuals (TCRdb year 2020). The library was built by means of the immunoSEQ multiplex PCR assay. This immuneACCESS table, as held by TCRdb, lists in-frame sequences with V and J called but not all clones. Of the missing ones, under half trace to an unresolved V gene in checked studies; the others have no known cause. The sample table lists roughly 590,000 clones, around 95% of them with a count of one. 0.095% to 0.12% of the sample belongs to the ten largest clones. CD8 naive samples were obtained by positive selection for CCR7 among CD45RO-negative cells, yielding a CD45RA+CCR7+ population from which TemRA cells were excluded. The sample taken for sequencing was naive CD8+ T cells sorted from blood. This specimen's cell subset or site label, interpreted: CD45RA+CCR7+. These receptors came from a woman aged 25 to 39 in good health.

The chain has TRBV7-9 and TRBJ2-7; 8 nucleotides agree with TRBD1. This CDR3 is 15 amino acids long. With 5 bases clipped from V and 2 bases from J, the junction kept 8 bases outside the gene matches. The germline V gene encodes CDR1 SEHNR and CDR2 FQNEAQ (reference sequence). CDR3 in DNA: TGTGCCAGCAGCGGACAGGGAATTGGCACCTACGAGCAGTACTTC. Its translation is CASSGQGIGTYEQYF.

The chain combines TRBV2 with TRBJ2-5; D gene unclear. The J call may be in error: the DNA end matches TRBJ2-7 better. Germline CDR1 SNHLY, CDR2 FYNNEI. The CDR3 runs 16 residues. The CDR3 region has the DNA TGTGCCAGCAGTCCTGGAAAAGCGACTTACCCGTACGAGCAGTACTTC. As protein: CASSPGKATYPYEQYF.

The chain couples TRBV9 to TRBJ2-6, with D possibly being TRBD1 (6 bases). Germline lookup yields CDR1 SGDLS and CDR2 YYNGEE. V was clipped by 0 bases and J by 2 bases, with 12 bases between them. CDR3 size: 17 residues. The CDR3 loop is CASSVDRVEAGANVLTF. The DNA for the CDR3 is TGTGCCAGCAGCGTAGACAGGGTAGAGGCTGGGGCCAACGTCCTGACTTTC.

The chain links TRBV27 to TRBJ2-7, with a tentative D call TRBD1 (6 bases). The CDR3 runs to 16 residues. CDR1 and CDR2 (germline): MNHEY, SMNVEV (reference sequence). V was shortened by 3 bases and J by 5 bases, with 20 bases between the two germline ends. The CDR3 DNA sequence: TGTGCCAGCAGTTTTTCGCCCGCAACAGGGATCCACGAGCAGTACTTC. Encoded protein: CASSFSPATGIHEQYF.

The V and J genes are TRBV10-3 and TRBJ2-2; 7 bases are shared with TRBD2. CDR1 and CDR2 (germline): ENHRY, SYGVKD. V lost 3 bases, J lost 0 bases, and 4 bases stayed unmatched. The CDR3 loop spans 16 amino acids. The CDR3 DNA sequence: TGTGCCATCAGTGATAGGACTAGAACGAACACCGGGGAGCTGTTTTTT. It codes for CAISDRTRTNTGELFF.

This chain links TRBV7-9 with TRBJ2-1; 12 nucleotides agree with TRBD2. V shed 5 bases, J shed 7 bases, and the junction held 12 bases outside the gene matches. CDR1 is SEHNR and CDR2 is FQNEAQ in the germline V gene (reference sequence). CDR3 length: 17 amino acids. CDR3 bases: TGTGCCAGCAGCCCCCCCCCTAGCGGGAGGGCCTCAAATGAGCAGTTCTTC. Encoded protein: CASSPPPSGRASNEQFF.

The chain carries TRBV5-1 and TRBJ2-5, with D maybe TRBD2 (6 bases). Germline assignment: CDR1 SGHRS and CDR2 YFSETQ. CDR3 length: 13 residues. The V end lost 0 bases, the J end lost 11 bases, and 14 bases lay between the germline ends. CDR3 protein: CASSLAQGGEQYF. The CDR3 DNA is TGCGCCAGCAGCTTGGCTCAGGGCGGGGAGCAGTACTTC.

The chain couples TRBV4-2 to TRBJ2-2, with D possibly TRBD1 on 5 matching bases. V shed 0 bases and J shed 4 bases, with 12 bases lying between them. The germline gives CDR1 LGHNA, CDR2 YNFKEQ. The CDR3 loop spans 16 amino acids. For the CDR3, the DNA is TGTGCCAGCAGCCAAGAACGACAGATCCTCACCGGGGAGCTGTTTTTT. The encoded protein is CASSQERQILTGELFF.

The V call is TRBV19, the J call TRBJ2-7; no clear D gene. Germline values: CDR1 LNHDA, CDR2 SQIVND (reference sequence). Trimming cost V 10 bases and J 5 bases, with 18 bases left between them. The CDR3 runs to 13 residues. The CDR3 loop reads CATRSQVSHEQYF. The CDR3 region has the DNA TGTGCCACCCGGTCGCAGGTCAGCCACGAGCAGTACTTC.